Detailed here is one T cell receptor (beta chain). The data stem from a study of blood T cell repertoires in COVID-19. At the level of the study: Acute and convalescent COVID-19 specimens originated in the United States, Italy and Spain.

V shed 3 bases and J 5 bases; nucleotides not matched to a gene: 8. The CDR3 has 14 residues. The germline gives CDR1 SGDLS, CDR2 YYNGEE. In the original analysis: Amplification from reference gene primers served as the basis for estimated nucleated cell counts. The repertoire was sequenced with immunoSEQ multiplex PCR; TCRdb's copy has only in-frame clones and lacks some. V and J calls and clone size come straight from that table; D and trimming were deduced from the DNA. The sample includes 180,000 or so clones, around 87% seen only once; the top ten take 2.5% to 3%. V and J are TRBV9 and TRBJ2-7; 7 bases agree with TRBD1. The source is a woman in her 30s with active or convalescent COVID-19. Source material: peripheral blood. CDR3 DNA: TGTGCCAGCAGCGGGACAGGCACCCTCAACGAGCAGTACTTC. Residues: CASSGTGTLNEQYF.